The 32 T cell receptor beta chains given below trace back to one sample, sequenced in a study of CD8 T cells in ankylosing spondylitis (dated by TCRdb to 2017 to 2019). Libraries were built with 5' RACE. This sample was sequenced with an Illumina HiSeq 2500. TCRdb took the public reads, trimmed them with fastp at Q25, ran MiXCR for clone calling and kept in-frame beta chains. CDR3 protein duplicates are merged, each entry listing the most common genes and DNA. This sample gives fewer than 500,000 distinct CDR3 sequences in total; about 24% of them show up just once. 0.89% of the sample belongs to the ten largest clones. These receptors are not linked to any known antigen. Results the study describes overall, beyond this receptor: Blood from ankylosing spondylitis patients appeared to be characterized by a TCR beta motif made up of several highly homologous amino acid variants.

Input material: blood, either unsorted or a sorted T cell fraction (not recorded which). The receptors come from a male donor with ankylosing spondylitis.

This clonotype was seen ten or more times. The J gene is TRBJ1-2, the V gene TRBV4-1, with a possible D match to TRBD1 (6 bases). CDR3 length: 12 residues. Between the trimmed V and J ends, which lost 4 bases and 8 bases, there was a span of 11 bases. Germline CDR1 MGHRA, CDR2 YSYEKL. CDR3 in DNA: TGCGCCAGCAGCCCTGGGACAAGAGGCTACACCTTC. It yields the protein CASSPGTRGYTF.

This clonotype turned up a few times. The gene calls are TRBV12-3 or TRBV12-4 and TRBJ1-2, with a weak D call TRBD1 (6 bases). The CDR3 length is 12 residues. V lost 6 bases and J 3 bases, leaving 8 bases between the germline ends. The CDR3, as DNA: TGTGCCAGCAGCCCAGGGGACTATGGCTACACCTTC. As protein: CASSPGDYGYTF.

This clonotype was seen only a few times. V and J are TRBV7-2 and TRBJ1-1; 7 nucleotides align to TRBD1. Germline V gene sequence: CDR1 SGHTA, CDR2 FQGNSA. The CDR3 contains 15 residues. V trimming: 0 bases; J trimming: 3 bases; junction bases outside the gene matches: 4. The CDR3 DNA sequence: TGTGCCAGCAGCTTAGCGTCAGGGGGTTACACTGAAGCTTTCTTT. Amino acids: CASSLASGGYTEAFF. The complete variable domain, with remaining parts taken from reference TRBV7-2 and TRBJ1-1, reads GAGVSQSPSNKVTEKGKDVELRCDPISGHTALYWYRQSLGQGLEFLIYFQGNSAPDKSGLPSDRFSAERTGGSVSTLTIQRTQQEDSAVYLCASSLASGGYTEAFFGQGTRLTVV.

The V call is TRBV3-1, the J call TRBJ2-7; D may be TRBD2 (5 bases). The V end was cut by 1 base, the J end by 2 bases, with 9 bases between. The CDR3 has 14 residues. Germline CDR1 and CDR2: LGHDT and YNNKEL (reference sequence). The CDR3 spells CASSQVNSAYEQYF. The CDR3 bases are TGTGCCAGCAGCCAAGTGAATAGCGCCTACGAGCAGTACTTC.

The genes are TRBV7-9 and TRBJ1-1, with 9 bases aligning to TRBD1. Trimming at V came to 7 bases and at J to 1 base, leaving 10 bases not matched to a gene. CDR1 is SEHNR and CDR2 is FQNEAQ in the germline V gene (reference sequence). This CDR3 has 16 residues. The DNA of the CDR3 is TGTGCCAGCACCGCCTCCGGGACAGGGACGAACACTGAAGCTTTCTTT. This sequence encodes CASTASGTGTNTEAFF.

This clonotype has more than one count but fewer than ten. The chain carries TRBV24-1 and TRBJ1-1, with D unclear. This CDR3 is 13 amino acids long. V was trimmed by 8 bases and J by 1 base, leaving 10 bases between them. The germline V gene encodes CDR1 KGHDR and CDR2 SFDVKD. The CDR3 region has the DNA TGTGCCACCATCCCCCGGGGGAACACTGAAGCTTTCTTT. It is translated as CATIPRGNTEAFF.

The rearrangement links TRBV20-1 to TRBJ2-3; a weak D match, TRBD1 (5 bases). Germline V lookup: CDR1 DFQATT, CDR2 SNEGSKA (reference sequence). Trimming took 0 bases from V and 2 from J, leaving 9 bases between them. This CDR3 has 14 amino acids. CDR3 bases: TGCAGTGCTAGAGAAACAGGAGCCACAGATACGCAGTATTTT. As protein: CSARETGATDTQYF.

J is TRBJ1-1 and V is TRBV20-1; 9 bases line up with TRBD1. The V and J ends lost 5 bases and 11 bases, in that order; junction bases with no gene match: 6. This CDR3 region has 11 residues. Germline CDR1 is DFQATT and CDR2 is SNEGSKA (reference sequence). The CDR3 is CSAPTGGRAFF. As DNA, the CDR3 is TGCAGTGCTCCGACAGGGGGGCGGGCTTTCTTT.

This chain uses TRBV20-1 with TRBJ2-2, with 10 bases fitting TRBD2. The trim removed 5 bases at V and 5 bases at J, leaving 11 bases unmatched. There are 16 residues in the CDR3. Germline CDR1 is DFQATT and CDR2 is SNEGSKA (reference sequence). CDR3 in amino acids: CSAARLAGVRTGELFF. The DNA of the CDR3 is TGCAGTGCTGCCAGGCTAGCGGGAGTACGGACCGGGGAGCTGTTTTTT.

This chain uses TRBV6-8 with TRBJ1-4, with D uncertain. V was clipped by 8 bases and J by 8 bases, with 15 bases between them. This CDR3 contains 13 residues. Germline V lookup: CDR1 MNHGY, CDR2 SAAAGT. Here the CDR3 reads CASRPLPKEKLFF. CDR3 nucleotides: TGTGCCAGCCGCCCCCTACCGAAGGAAAAACTGTTTTTT.

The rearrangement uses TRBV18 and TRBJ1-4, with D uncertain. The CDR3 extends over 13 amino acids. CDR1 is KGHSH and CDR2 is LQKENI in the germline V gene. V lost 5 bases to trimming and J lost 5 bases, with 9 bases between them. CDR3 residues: CASSSLSNEKLFF. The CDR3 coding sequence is TGTGCCAGCTCATCCCTCTCAAATGAAAAACTGTTTTTT.

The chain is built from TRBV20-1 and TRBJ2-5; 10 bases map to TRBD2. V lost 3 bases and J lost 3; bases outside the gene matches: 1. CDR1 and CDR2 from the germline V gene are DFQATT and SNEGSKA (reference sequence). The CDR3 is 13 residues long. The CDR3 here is CSASTSGEETQYF. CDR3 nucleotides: TGCAGTGCTAGCACTAGCGGGGAAGAGACCCAGTACTTC.

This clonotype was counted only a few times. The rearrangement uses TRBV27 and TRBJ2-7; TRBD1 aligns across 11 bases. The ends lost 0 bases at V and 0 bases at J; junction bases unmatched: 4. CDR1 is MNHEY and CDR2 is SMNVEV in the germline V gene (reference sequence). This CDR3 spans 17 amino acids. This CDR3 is CASSLSIGQGASYEQYF. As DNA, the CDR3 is TGTGCCAGCAGTTTATCCATAGGACAGGGGGCCTCCTACGAGCAGTACTTC.

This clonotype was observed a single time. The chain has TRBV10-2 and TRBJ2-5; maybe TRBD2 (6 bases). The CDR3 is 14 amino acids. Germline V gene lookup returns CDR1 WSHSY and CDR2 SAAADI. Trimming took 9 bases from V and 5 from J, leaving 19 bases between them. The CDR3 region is CASISRAGSETQYF. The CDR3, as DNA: TGCGCCAGTATCTCCCGGGCGGGGAGCGAGACCCAGTACTTC.

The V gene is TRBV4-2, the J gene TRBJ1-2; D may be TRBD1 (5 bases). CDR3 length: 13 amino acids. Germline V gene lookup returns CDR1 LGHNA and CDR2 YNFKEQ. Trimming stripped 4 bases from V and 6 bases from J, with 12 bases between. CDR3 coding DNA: TGTGCCAGCAGCCCGTATCTGGGGGATGGCTACACCTTC. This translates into CASSPYLGDGYTF.

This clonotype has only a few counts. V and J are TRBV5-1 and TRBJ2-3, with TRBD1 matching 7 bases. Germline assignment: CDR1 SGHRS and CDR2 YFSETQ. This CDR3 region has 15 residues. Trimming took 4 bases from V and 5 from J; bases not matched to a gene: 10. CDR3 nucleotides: TGCGCCAGCAGCCCACAGGGGATATTGGGAGATACGCAGTATTTT. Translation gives CASSPQGILGDTQYF. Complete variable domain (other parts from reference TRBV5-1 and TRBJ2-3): KAGVTQTPRYLIKTRGQQVTLSCSPISGHRSVSWYQQTPGQGLQFLFEYFSETQRNKGNFPGRFSGRQFSNSRSEMNVSTLELGDSALYLCASSPQGILGDTQYFGPGTRLTVL.

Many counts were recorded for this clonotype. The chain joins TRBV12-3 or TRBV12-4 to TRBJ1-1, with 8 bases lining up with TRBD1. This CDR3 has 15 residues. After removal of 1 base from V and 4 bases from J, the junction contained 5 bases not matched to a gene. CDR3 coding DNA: TGTGCCAGCAGTTTAGAGGCAGGGGGCCTCACTGAAGCTTTCTTT. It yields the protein CASSLEAGGLTEAFF.

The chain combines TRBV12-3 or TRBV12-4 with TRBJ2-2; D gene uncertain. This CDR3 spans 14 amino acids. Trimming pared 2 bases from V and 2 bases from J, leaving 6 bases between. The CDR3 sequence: CASSLYRNTGELFF. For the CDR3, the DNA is TGTGCCAGCAGTTTATACAGAAACACCGGGGAGCTGTTTTTT.

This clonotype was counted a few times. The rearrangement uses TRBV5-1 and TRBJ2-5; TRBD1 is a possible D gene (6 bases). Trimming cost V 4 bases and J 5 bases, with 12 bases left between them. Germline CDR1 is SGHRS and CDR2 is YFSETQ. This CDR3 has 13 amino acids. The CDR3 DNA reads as TGCGCCAGCAGCGAACAGGGATGGGAGACCCAGTACTTC. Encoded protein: CASSEQGWETQYF. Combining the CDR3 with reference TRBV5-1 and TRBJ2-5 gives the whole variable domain KAGVTQTPRYLIKTRGQQVTLSCSPISGHRSVSWYQQTPGQGLQFLFEYFSETQRNKGNFPGRFSGRQFSNSRSEMNVSTLELGDSALYLCASSEQGWETQYFGPGTRLLVL.

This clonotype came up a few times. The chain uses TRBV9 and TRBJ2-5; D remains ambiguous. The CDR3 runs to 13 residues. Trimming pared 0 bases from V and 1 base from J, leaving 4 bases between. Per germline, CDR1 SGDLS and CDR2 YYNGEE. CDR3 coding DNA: TGTGCCAGCAGCGTAGCCTTCCAAGAGACCCAGTACTTC. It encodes CASSVAFQETQYF.

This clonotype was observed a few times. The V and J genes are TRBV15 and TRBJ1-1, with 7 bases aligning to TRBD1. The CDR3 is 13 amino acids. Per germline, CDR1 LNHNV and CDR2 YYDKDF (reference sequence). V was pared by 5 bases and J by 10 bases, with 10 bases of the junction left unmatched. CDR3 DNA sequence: TGTGCCACCAGCCCCTCTCGGACAGGAGGAGCTTTCTTT. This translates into CATSPSRTGGAFF.

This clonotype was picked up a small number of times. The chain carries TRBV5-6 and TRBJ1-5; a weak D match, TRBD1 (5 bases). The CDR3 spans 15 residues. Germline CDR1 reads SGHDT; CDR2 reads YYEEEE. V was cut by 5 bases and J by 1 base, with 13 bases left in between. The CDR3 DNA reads TGTGCCAGCAGGAAGGGGCACGGGAGCAATCAGCCCCAGCATTTT. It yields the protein CASRKGHGSNQPQHF.

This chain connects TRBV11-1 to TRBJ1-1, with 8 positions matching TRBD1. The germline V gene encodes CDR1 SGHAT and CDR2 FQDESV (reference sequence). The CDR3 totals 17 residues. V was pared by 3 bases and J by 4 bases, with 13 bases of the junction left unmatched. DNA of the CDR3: TGTGCCAGCAGCTTCGGGACAGGCGTCGATTTGGCCACTGAAGCTTTCTTT. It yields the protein CASSFGTGVDLATEAFF.

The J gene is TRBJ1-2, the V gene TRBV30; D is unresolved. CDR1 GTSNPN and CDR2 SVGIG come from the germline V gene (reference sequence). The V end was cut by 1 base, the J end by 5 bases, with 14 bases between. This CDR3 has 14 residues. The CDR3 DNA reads TGTGCCTGGAGTGCCCTTGGCCGATCATATGGCTACACCTTC. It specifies CAWSALGRSYGYTF. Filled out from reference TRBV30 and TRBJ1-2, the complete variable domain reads SQTIHQWPATLVQPVGSPLSLECTVEGTSNPNLYWYRQAAGRGLQLLFYSVGIGQISSEVPQNLSASRPQDRQFILSSKKLLLSDSGFYLCAWSALGRSYGYTFGSGTRLTVV.

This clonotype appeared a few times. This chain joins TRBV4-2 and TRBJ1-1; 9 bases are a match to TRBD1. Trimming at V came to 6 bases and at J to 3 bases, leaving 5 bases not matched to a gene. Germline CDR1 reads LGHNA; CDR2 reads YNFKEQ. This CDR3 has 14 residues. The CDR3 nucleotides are TGTGCCAGCAGGAGCCGGACAGGGGACACTGAAGCTTTCTTT. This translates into CASRSRTGDTEAFF.

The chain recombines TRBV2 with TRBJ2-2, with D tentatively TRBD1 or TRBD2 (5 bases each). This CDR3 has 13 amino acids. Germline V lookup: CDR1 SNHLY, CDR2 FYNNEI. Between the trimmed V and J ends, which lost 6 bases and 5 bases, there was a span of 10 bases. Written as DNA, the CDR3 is TGTGCCAGCAGGGGGCCGGGGACCGGGGAGCTGTTTTTT. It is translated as CASRGPGTGELFF. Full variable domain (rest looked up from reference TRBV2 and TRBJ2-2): EPEVTQTPSHQVTQMGQEVILRCVPISNHLYFYWYRQILGQKVEFLVSFYNNEISEKSEIFDDQFSVERPDGSNFTLKIRSTKLEDSAMYFCASRGPGTGELFFGEGSRLTVL.

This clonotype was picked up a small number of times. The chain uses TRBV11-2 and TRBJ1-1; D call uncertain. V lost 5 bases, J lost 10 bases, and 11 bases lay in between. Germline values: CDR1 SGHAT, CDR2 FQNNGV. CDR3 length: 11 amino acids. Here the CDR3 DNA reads TGTGCCAGCAGCCTAACCTTTGGAGCTTTCTTT. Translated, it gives CASSLTFGAFF.

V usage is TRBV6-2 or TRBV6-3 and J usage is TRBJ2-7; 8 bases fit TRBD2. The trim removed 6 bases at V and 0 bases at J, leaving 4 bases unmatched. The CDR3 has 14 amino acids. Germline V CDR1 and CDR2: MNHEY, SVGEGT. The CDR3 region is CASRVLAASYEQYV. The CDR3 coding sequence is TGTGCCAGCAGGGTACTAGCGGCCTCCTACGAGCAGTACGTC.

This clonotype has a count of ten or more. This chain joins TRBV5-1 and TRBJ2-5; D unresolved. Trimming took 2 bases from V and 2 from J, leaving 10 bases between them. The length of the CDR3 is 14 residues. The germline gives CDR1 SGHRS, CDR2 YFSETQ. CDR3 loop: CASSFSANQETQYF. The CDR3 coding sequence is TGCGCCAGCAGCTTCTCAGCGAATCAAGAGACCCAGTACTTC.

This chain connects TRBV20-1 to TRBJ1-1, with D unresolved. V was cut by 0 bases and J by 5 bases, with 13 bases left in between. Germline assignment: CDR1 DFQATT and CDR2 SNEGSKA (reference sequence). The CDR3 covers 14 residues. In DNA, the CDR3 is TGCAGTGCTAGAGATATGCGGAAATGGACTGAAGCTTTCTTT. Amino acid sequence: CSARDMRKWTEAFF.

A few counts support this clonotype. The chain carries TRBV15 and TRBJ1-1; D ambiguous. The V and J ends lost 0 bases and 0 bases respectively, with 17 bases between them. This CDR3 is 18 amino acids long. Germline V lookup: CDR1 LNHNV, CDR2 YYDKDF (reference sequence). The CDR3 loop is CATSRDIGTKLMNTEAFF. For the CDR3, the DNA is TGTGCCACCAGCAGAGATATAGGCACCAAGTTAATGAACACTGAAGCTTTCTTT.

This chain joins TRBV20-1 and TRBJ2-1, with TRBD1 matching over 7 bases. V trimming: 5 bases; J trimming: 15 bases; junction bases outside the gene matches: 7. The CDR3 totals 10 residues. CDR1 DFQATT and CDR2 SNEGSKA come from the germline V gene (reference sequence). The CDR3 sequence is CSAAPDRAFF. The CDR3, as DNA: TGCAGTGCTGCCCCTGACAGGGCGTTCTTC.